This T cell receptor beta chain came from a study of T cells in Graves' hyperthyroidism and ophthalmopathy. The wider study: Peripheral blood collection took place at initial diagnosis, before any treatment.

Overall study results and limits: For ophthalmopathy, model prediction preceded onset by a median about 6 months. Clonotypes that were expanded in thyroid above 0.001 mostly appeared in blood too.

The germline V and J ends were trimmed by 6 bases and 7 bases, with 13 bases remaining between them. CDR1 and CDR2 (germline): SNHLY, FYNNEI. The CDR3 is 12 amino acids. This clonotype was seen repeatedly, ten times or more. The antigen is undetermined. TCR beta CDR3 regions were amplified from RNA. HTBI primers were employed in a first-round RT-PCR of the TCR CDR3. Via MiXCR, TCRdb re-called the multiplex PCR reads, giving one row per CDR3 protein. The table shows about 380,000 distinct CDR3 sequences, with about 14% occurring only once. Clinical symptoms, serum thyroxine, TRAb, thyroid ultrasound and orbital computed tomography established diagnosis.

What was sequenced was blood. The clonotype originates from a woman aged 30 to 39 with Graves' ophthalmopathy. The chain couples TRBV2 to TRBJ2-7, with no clear D. CDR3 sequence (DNA): TGTGCCAGCAGGTTGGACGTTTGGGAGCAGTACTTC. Amino acid sequence: CASRLDVWEQYF. Together with reference TRBV2 and TRBJ2-7, the CDR3 gives the full variable domain: EPEVTQTPSHQVTQMGQEVILRCVPISNHLYFYWYRQILGQKVEFLVSFYNNEISEKSEIFDDQFSVERPDGSNFTLKIRSTKLEDSAMYFCASRLDVWEQYFGPGTRLTVT.